One and the same sample provided the 11 T cell receptor beta chains below, sequenced in a study of CD8 T cells in Susac syndrome. With random hexamers, 0.5 to 1 ug RNA was reverse transcribed. TCRdb independently ran MiXCR on the immunoSEQ multiplex PCR reads; one entry per CDR3 protein. The data contain 100,000 or so distinct CDR3 sequences, approximately 95% of them singletons. The sample taken for sequencing was CD8+ T cells from PBMCs. The receptors were gathered from a human donor with Susac syndrome.

This sequence joins TRBV7-2 and TRBJ2-5; possibly TRBD1 for D (6 bases). In germline, CDR1 is SGHTA, CDR2 FQGNSA. The CDR3 is made up of 15 amino acids. V shed 5 bases and J shed 5 bases, with 18 bases lying between them. The CDR3 sequence is CASSRGWGLRETQYF. The CDR3 DNA reads as TGTGCCAGCAGCCGAGGGTGGGGGCTGCGGGAGACCCAGTACTTC.

The chain combines TRBV7-8 with TRBJ2-5, with 10 bases fitting TRBD1. This CDR3 is built from 14 residues. The V gene end was trimmed by 3 bases and the J gene end by 8 bases; junction bases not matched to a gene: 6. Germline loops: CDR1 SGHVS, CDR2 FQNEAQ. CDR3 in amino acids: CASSFYRDRGTQYF. CDR3 sequence (DNA): TGTGCCAGCAGCTTTTACCGGGACAGGGGCACCCAGTACTTC.

The chain joins TRBV4-1 to TRBJ2-3, with 15 bases fitting TRBD2. Germline loops: CDR1 MGHRA, CDR2 YSYEKL. The CDR3 runs 18 residues. Unmatched junction bases numbered 6, after V lost 4 bases and J lost 1 base. The CDR3 DNA sequence: TGCGCCAGCAGCCGATCGGGACTAGCGGGAGGAGGCACAGATACGCAGTATTTT. It translates to CASSRSGLAGGGTDTQYF.

DNA for the CDR3: TGTGCCAGCTCACCAACCAGACAAGAGACCCAGTACTTC. It specifies CASSPTRQETQYF. The chain links TRBV18 to TRBJ2-5; D ambiguous. The CDR3 is made up of 13 amino acids. The V end was cut by 2 bases, the J end by 2 bases, with 6 bases between. Germline lookup yields CDR1 KGHSH and CDR2 LQKENI.

This clonotype was seen just once. The chain recombines TRBV2 with TRBJ2-5; the D gene is possibly TRBD1 (5 bases). This CDR3 region has 14 residues. The V and J ends lost 6 bases and 1 base respectively, with 12 bases between them. Germline assignment: CDR1 SNHLY and CDR2 FYNNEI. CDR3 in amino acids: CASSLDSTQETQYF. In DNA form, the CDR3 reads TGTGCCAGCAGCCTAGACAGTACCCAAGAGACCCAGTACTTC.

The chain recombines TRBV7-9 with TRBJ1-6; possible D gene TRBD1, 5 bases. Trimming pared 5 bases from V and 3 bases from J, leaving 14 bases between. Germline V gene data show CDR1 as SEHNR and CDR2 as FQNEAQ (reference sequence). The CDR3 runs 16 residues. The CDR3 sequence: CASSQGSGFYNSPLHF. The CDR3 DNA sequence: TGTGCCAGCAGCCAGGGATCGGGATTCTATAATTCACCCCTCCACTTT. The complete variable domain, with remaining parts taken from reference TRBV7-9 and TRBJ1-6, reads DTGVSQNPRHKITKRGQNVTFRCDPISEHNRLYWYRQTLGQGPEFLTYFQNEAQLEKSRLLSDRFSAERPKGSFSTLEIQRTEQGDSAMYLCASSQGSGFYNSPLHFGNGTRLTVT.

CDR3 in amino acids: CASSEPTMPGQGNTIYF. CDR3 sequence (DNA): TGTGCCAGCAGCGAACCCACCATGCCGGGACAGGGAAACACCATATATTTT. V and J are TRBV9 and TRBJ1-3; 7 positions agree with TRBD1. The V gene end was trimmed by 3 bases and the J gene end by 4 bases; junction bases not matched to a gene: 13. Germline loops: CDR1 SGDLS, CDR2 YYNGEE. The CDR3 runs 17 residues.

This clonotype was counted once. This chain uses TRBV4-1 with TRBJ1-5; tentative D call: TRBD1 (5 bases). Germline V gene lookup returns CDR1 MGHRA and CDR2 YSYEKL. The CDR3 runs 17 residues. V was shortened by 0 bases and J by 0 bases, with 12 bases between the two germline ends. CDR3 bases: TGCGCCAGCAGCCAAGAGGGGGTAGCAAATAGCAATCAGCCCCAGCATTTT. The encoded protein is CASSQEGVANSNQPQHF.

This clonotype is a singleton in its sample. The chain uses TRBV5-1 and TRBJ2-7; possibly TRBD1 or TRBD2 for D (5 bases each). This CDR3 comprises 14 residues. Germline V gene sequence: CDR1 SGHRS, CDR2 YFSETQ. V was trimmed by 5 bases and J by 8 bases, leaving 20 bases between them. In nucleotides, the CDR3 is TGCGCCAGCAGGGGGGATTTGTTGGTCACCCAGCAGTACTTC. It codes for CASRGDLLVTQQYF.

The chain links TRBV27 to TRBJ2-1; D is unclear. Trimming stripped 3 bases from V and 6 bases from J, with 6 bases between. Germline assignment: CDR1 MNHEY and CDR2 SMNVEV (reference sequence). CDR3 length: 12 amino acids. The CDR3 protein is CASSFGLNEQFF. The CDR3 bases are TGTGCCAGCAGTTTTGGGCTCAATGAGCAGTTCTTC.

The chain couples TRBV28 to TRBJ1-2, with TRBD1 as a possible D gene (6 bases). V shed 1 base and J shed 8 bases, with 20 bases lying between them. The CDR3 contains 16 residues. Germline V gene sequence: CDR1 MDHEN, CDR2 SYDVKM. CDR3 protein: CASSLLAGDLLGGYTF. The CDR3 DNA is TGTGCCAGCAGTTTATTGGCAGGGGACCTGCTTGGAGGCTACACCTTC.